The sequence of this TCR beta chain was determined in a study of early T cells in non-severe SARS-CoV-2 infection. Study outcomes and limitations: Private and CD4 specificities were missed by VDJdb matching, which favored anti-spike CD8 responses.

There are 16 residues in the CDR3. From germline, CDR1 is SGHVS and CDR2 FNYEAQ. With 5 bases removed from V and 1 base from J, the gap between germline ends came to 17 bases. The sample holds many counts of this clonotype. What it recognizes is unknown. The TCR library protocol attached unique molecular identifiers to the individual cDNA molecules. TCRdb used MiXCR to reprocess the 5' RACE reads, holding one entry per CDR3 protein. The sample holds 80,000 to 100,000 distinct CDR3 sequences, around 13% seen once. The source material was whole blood. The TCR sequence derives from an adult who was a healthcare worker with PCR-confirmed SARS-CoV-2 infection or an uninfected control (not recorded which). This rearrangement joins TRBV7-6 to TRBJ1-1; D gene unclear. The chain's CDR3 is CASSLFSGVQNTEAFF. The CDR3 bases are TGTGCCAGCAGCCTTTTTAGTGGGGTTCAGAACACTGAAGCTTTCTTT.